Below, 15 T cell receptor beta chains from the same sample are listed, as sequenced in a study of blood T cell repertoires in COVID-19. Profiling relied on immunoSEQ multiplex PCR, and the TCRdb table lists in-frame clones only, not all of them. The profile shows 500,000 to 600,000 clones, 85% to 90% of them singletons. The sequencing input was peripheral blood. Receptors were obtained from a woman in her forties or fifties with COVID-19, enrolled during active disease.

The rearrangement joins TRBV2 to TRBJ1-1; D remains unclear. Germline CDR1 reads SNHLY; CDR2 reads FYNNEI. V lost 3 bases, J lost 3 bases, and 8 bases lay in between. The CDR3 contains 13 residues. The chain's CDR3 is CASSDGSYTEAFF. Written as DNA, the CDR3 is TGTGCCAGCAGTGATGGGAGCTACACTGAAGCTTTCTTT.

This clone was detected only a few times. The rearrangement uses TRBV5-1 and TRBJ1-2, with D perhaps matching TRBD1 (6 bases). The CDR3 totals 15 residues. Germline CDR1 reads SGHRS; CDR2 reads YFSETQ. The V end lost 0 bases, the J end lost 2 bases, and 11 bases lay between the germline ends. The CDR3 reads CASSLASGENYGYTF. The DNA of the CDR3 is TGCGCCAGCAGCTTGGCATCAGGGGAAAACTATGGCTACACCTTC.

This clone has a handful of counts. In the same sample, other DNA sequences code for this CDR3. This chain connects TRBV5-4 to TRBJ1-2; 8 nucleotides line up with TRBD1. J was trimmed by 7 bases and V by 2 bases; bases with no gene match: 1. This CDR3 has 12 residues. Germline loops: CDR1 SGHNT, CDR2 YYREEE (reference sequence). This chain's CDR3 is CASSLDRGGYTF. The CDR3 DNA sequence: TGTGCCAGCAGCTTAGACAGGGGTGGCTACACCTTC.

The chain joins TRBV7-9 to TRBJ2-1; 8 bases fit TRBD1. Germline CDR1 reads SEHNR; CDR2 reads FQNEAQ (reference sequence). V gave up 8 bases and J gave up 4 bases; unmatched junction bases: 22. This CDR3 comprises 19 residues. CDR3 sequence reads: CASRDSQTGEQAIYNEQFF. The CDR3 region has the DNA TGTGCCAGCCGCGACTCCCAGACAGGGGAACAAGCAATATACAATGAGCAGTTCTTC.

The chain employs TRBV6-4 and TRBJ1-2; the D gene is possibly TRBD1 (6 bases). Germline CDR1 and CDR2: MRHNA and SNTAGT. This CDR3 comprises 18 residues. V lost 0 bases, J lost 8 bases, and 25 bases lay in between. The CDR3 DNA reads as TGTGCCAGCAGTGACTCCGGTACTTACAGGGAAGGAGATAGGGGCTACACCTTC. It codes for CASSDSGTYREGDRGYTF.

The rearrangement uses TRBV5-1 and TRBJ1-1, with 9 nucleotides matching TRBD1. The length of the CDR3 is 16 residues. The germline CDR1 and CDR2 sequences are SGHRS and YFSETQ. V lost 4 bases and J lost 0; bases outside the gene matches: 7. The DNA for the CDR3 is TGCGCCAGCAGCCTGGGACAGGGCAATATGAACACTGAAGCTTTCTTT. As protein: CASSLGQGNMNTEAFF.

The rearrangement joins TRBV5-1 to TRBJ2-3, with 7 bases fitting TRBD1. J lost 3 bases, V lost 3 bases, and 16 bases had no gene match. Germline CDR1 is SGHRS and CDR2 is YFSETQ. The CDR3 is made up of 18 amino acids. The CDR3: CASSSSPLQTGWTDTQYF. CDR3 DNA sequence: TGCGCCAGCAGCTCCTCCCCGCTACAGACAGGGTGGACAGATACGCAGTATTTT.

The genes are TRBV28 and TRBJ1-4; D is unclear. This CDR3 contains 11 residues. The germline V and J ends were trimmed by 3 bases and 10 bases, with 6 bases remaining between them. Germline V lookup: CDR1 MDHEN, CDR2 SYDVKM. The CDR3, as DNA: TGTGCCAGCAGTTTTCGGGGAAAACTGTTTTTT. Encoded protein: CASSFRGKLFF.

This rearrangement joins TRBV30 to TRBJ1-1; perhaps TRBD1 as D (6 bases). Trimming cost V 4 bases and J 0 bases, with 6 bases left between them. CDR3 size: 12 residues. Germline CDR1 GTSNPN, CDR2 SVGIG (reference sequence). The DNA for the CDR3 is TGTGCCTGGAACAGGGTGAACACTGAAGCTTTCTTT. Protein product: CAWNRVNTEAFF.

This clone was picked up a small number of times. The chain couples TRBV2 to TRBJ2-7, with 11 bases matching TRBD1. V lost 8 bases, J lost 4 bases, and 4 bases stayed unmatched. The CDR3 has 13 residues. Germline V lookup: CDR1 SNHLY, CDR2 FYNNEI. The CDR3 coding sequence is TGTGCCAGCGGAGGGACAGGGGGGTACGAGCAGTACTTC. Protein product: CASGGTGGYEQYF.

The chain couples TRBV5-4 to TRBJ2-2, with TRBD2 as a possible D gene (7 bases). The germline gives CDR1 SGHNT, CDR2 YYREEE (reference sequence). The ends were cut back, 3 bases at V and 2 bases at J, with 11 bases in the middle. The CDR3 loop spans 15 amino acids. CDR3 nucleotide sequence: TGTGCCAGCAGCTCGGGGGGCCCAAACACCGGGGAGCTGTTTTTT. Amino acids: CASSSGGPNTGELFF.

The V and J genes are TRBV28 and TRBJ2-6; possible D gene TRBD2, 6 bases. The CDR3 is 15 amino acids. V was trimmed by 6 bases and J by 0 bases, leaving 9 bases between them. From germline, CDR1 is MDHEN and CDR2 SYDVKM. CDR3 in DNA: TGTGCCAGCAGCCGGGACTTCTCTGGGGCCAACGTCCTGACTTTC. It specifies CASSRDFSGANVLTF.

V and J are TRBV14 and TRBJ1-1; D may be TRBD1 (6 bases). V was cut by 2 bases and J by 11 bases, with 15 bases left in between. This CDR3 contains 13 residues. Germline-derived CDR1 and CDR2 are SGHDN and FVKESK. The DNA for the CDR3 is TGTGCCAGCAGCCAACTCACAGGGCCGGAGGCTTTCTTT. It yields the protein CASSQLTGPEAFF.

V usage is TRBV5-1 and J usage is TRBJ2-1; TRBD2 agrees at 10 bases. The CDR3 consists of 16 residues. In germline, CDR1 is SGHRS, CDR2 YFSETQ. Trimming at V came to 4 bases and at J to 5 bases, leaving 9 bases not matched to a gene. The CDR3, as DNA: TGCGCCAGCAGCCCAGCTAGCGGGGGAACCAACAATGAGCAGTTCTTC. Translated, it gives CASSPASGGTNNEQFF.

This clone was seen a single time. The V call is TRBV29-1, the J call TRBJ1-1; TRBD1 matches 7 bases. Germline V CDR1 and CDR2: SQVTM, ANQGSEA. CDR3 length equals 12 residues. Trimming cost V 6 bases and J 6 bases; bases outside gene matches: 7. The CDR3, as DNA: TGCAGCGTCGACAGGGAGACTGCTGAAGCTTTCTTT. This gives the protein CSVDRETAEAFF.